The 17 T cell receptor beta chains listed next were all sequenced from one sample in a study of breast tumors, draining lymph nodes, adjacent tissues. A single record per CDR3 protein comes from TCRdb applying MiXCR to the multiplex PCR reads. Among about 89,000 distinct CDR3 sequences listed, about 27% were seen once. Samples came from axillary lymph nodes draining the breast cancer. The specimen sequenced was axillary lymph node tissue. All receptors come from a female donor with breast cancer. Some clones in this sample may be carry-over from other donors' samples.

In its sample, this clonotype was seen many times. This rearrangement joins TRBV19 to TRBJ2-1; TRBD2 agrees at 11 bases. The CDR3 contains 15 residues. The J segment lost 10 bases and the V segment lost 6 bases, leaving 11 bases of the junction unmatched. CDR1 and CDR2 (germline): LNHDA, SQIVND (reference sequence). DNA of the CDR3: TGTGCCAGTAGACAAGTGGGACTAGCGGAAGAGGAGCAGTTCTTC. This encodes CASRQVGLAEEEQFF.

This clonotype appeared many times. The genes are TRBV7-2 and TRBJ1-6; no definite D call. With 1 base removed from V and 7 bases from J, the gap between germline ends came to 5 bases. The CDR3 has 13 residues. Germline V lookup: CDR1 SGHTA, CDR2 FQGNSA. In DNA, the CDR3 is TGTGCCAGCAGCTTAGATACCAATTCACCCCTCCACTTT. Encoded protein: CASSLDTNSPLHF.

The table lists this clonotype with many counts. This chain connects TRBV4-3 to TRBJ1-2; D gene ambiguous. V was shortened by 0 bases and J by 4 bases, with 9 bases between the two germline ends. The CDR3 runs 14 residues. CDR1 and CDR2 from the germline V gene are LGHNA and YSLEER. CDR3 sequence reads: CASSQDVEFYGYTF. CDR3 coding DNA: TGCGCCAGCAGCCAAGATGTCGAATTCTATGGCTACACCTTC.

In this sample, this clonotype is medium-sized. V gene TRBV7-2 combines with J gene TRBJ2-3, with 7 bases aligning to TRBD1. Germline-derived CDR1 and CDR2 are SGHTA and FQGNSA. The J segment lost 12 bases and the V segment lost 6 bases, leaving 12 bases of the junction unmatched. The CDR3 length is 13 residues. The CDR3 DNA sequence: TGTGCCAGCAGTTTAACCGGGACAGCTAACCAGTATTTT. Encoded protein: CASSLTGTANQYF.

This clonotype was picked up many times. One end of the junction varies from germline; a read error may be responsible. The rearrangement joins TRBV5-1 to TRBJ2-3; a possible D gene is TRBD2 (6 bases). Germline-derived CDR1 and CDR2 are SGHRS and YFSETQ. The CDR3 sequence is 15 residues long. CDR3: CASGLGTVSADTQYF. The CDR3 nucleotides read TGCGCCAGCGGCTTGGGGACTGTTAGCGCAGATACGCAGTATTTT.

The chain uses TRBV29-1 and TRBJ2-7; either TRBD1 or TRBD2 may supply D (6 bases each). Germline values: CDR1 SQVTM, CDR2 ANQGSEA. V dropped 8 bases and J dropped 6 bases, with 17 bases sitting between them. CDR3 length: 12 residues. As DNA, the CDR3 is TGCAGCTTTGGGACTTTAGGGGGCGAGCAGTACTTC. This codes for CSFGTLGGEQYF.

This clonotype was detected ten times or more. The chain uses TRBV6-5 and TRBJ2-5; 9 positions match TRBD2. The CDR3 has 14 amino acids. CDR1 and CDR2 from the germline V gene are MNHEY and SVGAGI. V trimming: 5 bases; J trimming: 2 bases; junction bases outside the gene matches: 3. CDR3 sequence (DNA): TGTGCCAGCAGTCAGACTAGCGGACAAGAGACCCAGTACTTC. As protein: CASSQTSGQETQYF.

A word on this clonotype: This CDR3 fails to terminate in the conserved phenylalanine or tryptophan, so it likely reflects a read error. The chain has TRBV7-2 and TRBJ2-3; tentatively, D is TRBD1 or TRBD2 (5 bases each). Germline V gene sequence: CDR1 SGHTA, CDR2 FQGNSA. Trimming took off 1 base at V and 2 bases at J, with 7 bases between the two ends. CDR3 size: 14 residues. CDR3 in DNA: TGTGCCAGCAGCTTAGGGGGGATCACAGATACGCAGTATCTC. Encoded protein: CASSLGGITDTQYL.

This clonotype appeared many times. This rearrangement joins TRBV5-5 to TRBJ1-5; no firm D call. This CDR3 has 15 amino acids. CDR1 is SGHKS, CDR2 YYEKEE, per germline (reference sequence). The V gene lost 1 base and the J gene lost 11 bases, with 19 bases spanning the gap. The DNA for the CDR3 is TGTGCCAGCAGCTTGTGGGCGGAGGGTAATCCGGCCCAGCATTTT. Protein: CASSLWAEGNPAQHF.

In this sample, this clonotype turned up many times. The V and J genes are TRBV24-1 and TRBJ2-1, with D perhaps TRBD2 (6 bases). The CDR3 sequence is 14 residues long. Per the germline V gene, CDR1 is KGHDR and CDR2 is SFDVKD. The V end lost 1 base, the J end lost 8 bases, and 11 bases lay between the germline ends. As DNA, the CDR3 is TGTGCCACCAGTGATTTAAGTAGACTAGATGAGCAGTTCTTC. Amino acids: CATSDLSRLDEQFF.

This clonotype was recorded at least ten times. The V call is TRBV6-1, the J call TRBJ2-1; 11 nucleotides align to TRBD2. CDR3 length: 16 amino acids. V dropped 5 bases and J dropped 2; count of bases not matched to a gene: 5. Germline-derived CDR1 and CDR2 are MNHNS and SASEGT. The CDR3 sequence is CASSLGLADPYNEQFF. Here the CDR3 DNA reads TGTGCCAGCAGTCTGGGACTAGCGGACCCCTACAATGAGCAGTTCTTC.

This clonotype was detected many times. This rearrangement joins TRBV6-1 to TRBJ1-2, with D hard to call. The CDR3 is made up of 15 amino acids. Trimming removed 1 base at V and 4 bases at J, with 13 bases between. Germline CDR1 and CDR2: MNHNS and SASEGT. For the CDR3, the DNA is TGTGCCAGCAGTGAAGGTGGCGGAGATTCCTATGGCTACACCTTC. Its protein is CASSEGGGDSYGYTF.

This clonotype has ten or more counts. This may be a read error, as it is one base from a much larger clone. J is TRBJ2-5 and V is TRBV6-5; possible D gene TRBD2, 6 bases. Germline loops: CDR1 MNHEY, CDR2 SVGAGI. Trimming took 5 bases from V and 4 from J, leaving 20 bases between them. CDR3 size: 16 residues. The CDR3 DNA follows: TGTGCCAGCAGTCACACCCGGCGGGGCAACGTAGAGACCCAGTACTTC. Its protein product is CASSHTRRGNVETQYF.

V is TRBV2 and J is TRBJ2-1; the match to TRBD2 covers 13 bases. Germline V gives CDR1 SNHLY, CDR2 FYNNEI. Trimming took 10 bases from V and 4 from J; bases not matched to a gene: 4. The CDR3 extends over 14 amino acids. The CDR3 is CATRTSGGYNEQFF. CDR3 in DNA: TGTGCCACAAGGACTAGCGGGGGTTACAATGAGCAGTTCTTC.

There are many counts of this clonotype. CDR3 DNA: TGCGCCAGCAGCCTTCAGTTCCAGGCCTCTGGGGCCAACGTCCTGACTTTC. This sequence encodes CASSLQFQASGANVLTF. The genes are TRBV4-3 and TRBJ2-6; the D is unclear. V gave up 4 bases and J gave up 0 bases, with 13 bases separating them. The CDR3 spans 17 residues. Germline values: CDR1 LGHNA, CDR2 YSLEER.

With respect to this clonotype: One end of the junction fails to match germline, which may point to a read error. The rearrangement joins TRBV5-1 to TRBJ1-6, with TRBD1 identical over 7 bases. The CDR3 length is 14 residues. CDR1 is SGHRS and CDR2 is YFSETQ in the germline V gene. CDR3 residues: CASSLGQYNSPPHF. CDR3 in DNA: TGTGCCAGCAGCTTGGGACAGTATAATTCCCCCCCCCACTTT.

With respect to this clonotype: One base away lies a much larger clone, so this may be a sequencing read error. CDR3: CASSQRGPETQCF. The DNA for the CDR3 is TGTGCCAGCAGCCAACGGGGGCCAGAGACCCAGTGCTTC. The rearrangement uses TRBV14 and TRBJ2-5, with D tentatively TRBD1 or TRBD2 (6 bases each). Germline V gene lookup returns CDR1 SGHDN and CDR2 FVKESK. The CDR3 loop spans 13 amino acids.